A single sample is the source of the 14 T cell receptor beta chains below, sequenced in a study of cytomegalovirus exposure and HLA in healthy donors. Clones were sequenced by immunoSEQ multiplex PCR, and TCRdb holds only the in-frame ones, with some missing. The repertoire holds roughly 150,000 clones, around 82% seen once, with 10% in the top ten. The specimen was PBMCs. These receptors all come from a man aged 25 to 40 in good health and CMV-seropositive.

The chain carries TRBV9 and TRBJ2-2, with a possible D match to TRBD2 (7 bases). The V gene's germline CDR1 is SGDLS and CDR2 YYNGEE. V was cut by 4 bases and J by 6 bases, with 28 bases left in between. This CDR3 is built from 19 residues. The CDR3 protein is CASSSNGRGTLERPGELFF. Here the CDR3 DNA reads TGTGCCAGCAGCTCCAATGGGAGGGGGACCCTCGAACGTCCCGGGGAGCTGTTTTTT.

The rearrangement links TRBV13 to TRBJ2-4; perhaps TRBD2 as D (6 bases). V was trimmed by 4 bases and J by 1 base, leaving 14 bases between them. The germline V gene has CDR1 PRHDT and CDR2 FYEKMQ (reference sequence). The CDR3 length is 16 residues. The CDR3 sequence is CASSSPGLSAKNIQYF. For the CDR3, the DNA is TGTGCCAGCAGCTCACCGGGACTGTCGGCCAAAAACATTCAGTACTTC.

This clone has just one count. The chain has TRBV7-2 and TRBJ1-2; 7 nucleotides agree with TRBD1. CDR1 is SGHTA and CDR2 is FQGNSA in the germline V gene. The V and J ends lost 5 bases and 4 bases, in that order; junction bases with no gene match: 10. The CDR3 consists of 15 residues. The CDR3 spells CASSLTRDSLYGYTF. The DNA for the CDR3 is TGTGCCAGCAGCCTGACACGGGACAGCCTCTATGGCTACACCTTC. Together with reference TRBV7-2 and TRBJ1-2, the CDR3 gives the full variable domain: GAGVSQSPSNKVTEKGKDVELRCDPISGHTALYWYRQSLGQGLEFLIYFQGNSAPDKSGLPSDRFSAERTGGSVSTLTIQRTQQEDSAVYLCASSLTRDSLYGYTFGSGTRLTVV.

This clone was seen a few times. This rearrangement joins TRBV5-1 to TRBJ2-7; D call uncertain. Germline CDR1 SGHRS, CDR2 YFSETQ. Trimming left V 4 bases short and J 7 bases short, with 9 bases between. The CDR3 totals 11 residues. The CDR3 protein is CASSLLQEQYF. The CDR3 DNA sequence: TGCGCCAGCAGCCTCCTGCAGGAGCAGTACTTC.

The chain recombines TRBV28 with TRBJ2-7, with a tentative D call TRBD2 (5 bases). The V end was cut by 6 bases, the J end by 0 bases, with 18 bases between. The CDR3 is made up of 16 amino acids. The germline gives CDR1 MDHEN, CDR2 SYDVKM. DNA of the CDR3: TGTGCCAGCAGCCCAACCCAGCGGACCAGCTCCTACGAGCAGTACTTC. The encoded protein is CASSPTQRTSSYEQYF. The full variable domain, completed using reference TRBV28 and TRBJ2-7, is DVKVTQSSRYLVKRTGEKVFLECVQDMDHENMFWYRQDPGLGLRLIYFSYDVKMKEKGDIPEGYSVSREKKERFSLILESASTNQTSMYLCASSPTQRTSSYEQYFGPGTRLTVT.

Only one count was recorded for this clone. The rearrangement links TRBV6-1 to TRBJ2-3; possibly TRBD1 for D (6 bases). Germline V lookup: CDR1 MNHNS, CDR2 SASEGT. The CDR3 contains 13 residues. V was pared by 6 bases and J by 5 bases, with 12 bases between. The DNA for the CDR3 is TGTGCCAGCAGGGCAGGGGATAGAGATACGCAGTATTTT. It codes for CASRAGDRDTQYF.

This clone has more than one count but fewer than ten. This rearrangement joins TRBV7-6 to TRBJ1-5, with D perhaps TRBD1 (6 bases). The germline V gene encodes CDR1 SGHVS and CDR2 FNYEAQ. Trimming took off 3 bases at V and 7 bases at J, with 22 bases between the two ends. This CDR3 region has 17 residues. The CDR3 reads CASSFLTTLQGVQPQHF. DNA of the CDR3: TGTGCCAGCAGCTTCCTAACTACATTACAGGGAGTCCAGCCCCAGCATTTT.

The rearrangement links TRBV30 to TRBJ2-1, with TRBD2 matching 8 bases. The CDR3 is 12 amino acids. Germline V gene data show CDR1 as GTSNPN and CDR2 as SVGIG (reference sequence). Unmatched junction bases numbered 3, after V lost 4 bases and J lost 7 bases. The CDR3 DNA reads as TGTGCCTGGACCCGGGGGGGGAATGAGCAGTTCTTC. The encoded protein is CAWTRGGNEQFF.

The chain is built from TRBV9 and TRBJ1-1; D is ambiguous. This CDR3 region has 15 residues. Germline CDR1 SGDLS, CDR2 YYNGEE. V lost 0 bases to trimming and J lost 1 base, with 10 bases between them. This CDR3 is CASSVDPGRNTEAFF. For the CDR3, the DNA is TGTGCCAGCAGCGTAGATCCGGGAAGGAACACTGAAGCTTTCTTT.

This sequence joins TRBV9 and TRBJ1-1, with 7 bases that match TRBD1. Losses at the gene ends were 4 bases for V and 7 bases for J; bases not matched to a gene: 16. The CDR3 loop spans 16 amino acids. CDR1 and CDR2 from the germline V gene are SGDLS and YYNGEE. This CDR3 reads CASSTSTGASMGEAFF. The CDR3 bases are TGTGCCAGCAGCACCTCAACAGGGGCCTCTATGGGTGAAGCTTTCTTT.

V and J are TRBV19 and TRBJ1-4; TRBD1 is a possible D gene (5 bases). CDR3 length equals 15 residues. V lost 1 base and J 6 bases, leaving 12 bases between the germline ends. The germline CDR1 and CDR2 sequences are LNHDA and SQIVND (reference sequence). CDR3 nucleotides: TGTGCCAGTAGTATAGGGGGCAGCCCGGATGAAAAACTGTTTTTT. Translation: CASSIGGSPDEKLFF.

V usage is TRBV27 and J usage is TRBJ2-5; 9 nucleotides align to TRBD1. V dropped 6 bases and J dropped 1; count of bases not matched to a gene: 3. The CDR3 is 14 residues long. Germline CDR1 MNHEY, CDR2 SMNVEV (reference sequence). This CDR3 is CASRDRGGQETQYF. In nucleotides, the CDR3 is TGTGCCAGCAGGGACAGGGGAGGCCAAGAGACCCAGTACTTC.

This clone has just one count. The chain carries TRBV23-1 and TRBJ2-5; D gene uncertain. TRBV23-1 is identified as an open reading frame with a role that is uncertain. V lost 0 bases, J lost 1 base, and 9 bases lay in between. The CDR3 loop spans 15 amino acids. The DNA for the CDR3 is TGCGCCAGCAGTCAATCCTCCCTATCCCAAGAGACCCAGTACTTC. Protein: CASSQSSLSQETQYF.

The chain is built from TRBV6-1 and TRBJ2-7; 10 bases fit TRBD2. Trimming removed 8 bases from V and 7 bases from J; junction bases left unmatched: 11. CDR1 is MNHNS and CDR2 is SASEGT in the germline V gene. The CDR3 spans 14 residues. CDR3 coding DNA: TGTGCCAGCCTCCTAGCGGGAGATACGGGTGAGCAGTACTTC. This translates into CASLLAGDTGEQYF.